This TCR beta chain was retrieved from a study of shared clonotypes between healthy human individuals. This CDR3 contains 13 residues. CDR1 is KGHSH, CDR2 LQKENI, per germline. V lost 3 bases and J lost 6, with 9 bases in between. Libraries were prepared by immunoSEQ multiplex PCR; TCRdb keeps only in-frame clonotypes and omits some of them. The sample lists over a million clones; approximately 78% were seen once. The V and J genes are TRBV18 and TRBJ1-5, with a tentative D call TRBD1 (6 bases). Sequenced material: memory CD4+ T cells from PBMCs. The subset: CD45RA-negative fraction. The sequence was obtained from a man younger than 35 in good health. Some clones in this sample may be carry-over from other donors' samples. The CDR3 sequence: CASSPGGSQPQHF. DNA for the CDR3: TGTGCCAGCTCACCGGGGGGCTCTCAGCCCCAGCATTTT.